A selection of T cell receptor beta chains follows, all from one sample in a study of OX40 agonist ivuxolimab in advanced cancers. The method was immunoSEQ multiplex PCR; TCRdb's version includes in-frame clones alone and lacks a portion of them. Of roughly 86,000 clones detected, around 94% appear once; the ten largest clones hold 2.8%. The sample in question was CD4+ or CD8+ T cells sorted from blood, obtained in a trial of the OX40 agonist ivuxolimab. Every receptor here comes from an adult with an advanced solid tumor such as melanoma, head and neck, liver or kidney cancer. Both conserved end residues are part of each CDR3. Fields, in order: CDR3 length, clone size, D gene, J gene, V gene, CDR3 DNA, CDR3 protein. D genes are given only for firm matches. Size values are once, few and many counts, or a class for expanded clones, and some rows have none.

13 medium-sized - TRBJ2-2 TRBV2 TGTGCCAGCAGTGTTGAGGACACCGGGGAGCTGTTTTTT CASSVEDTGELFF
15 - - TRBJ2-5 TRBV4-2 TGTGCCAGCAGCCAAGAGTACCCTAGCTCCGGGACCCAGTACTTC CASSQEYPSSGTQYF
12 - - TRBJ1-2 TRBV19 TGTGCCAGTAGGGGGGGGAGGATGGGCTACACCTTC CASRGGRMGYTF
13 - - TRBJ2-1 TRBV10-2 TGCGCCAGCAGTGGGCCGCTGATCTCGGAGCAGTTCTTC CASSGPLISEQFF
16 - TRBD2 TRBJ2-3 TRBV19 TGTGCCAGTAGTCTTGGACTAGCGGGAAGCACAGATACGCAGTATTTT CASSLGLAGSTDTQYF
16 - TRBD2 TRBJ2-3 TRBV5-4 TGTGCCAGCAGCTCTCTAGCGGGGGGGAGCACAGATACGCAGTATTTT CASSSLAGGSTDTQYF
14 - TRBD1 TRBJ1-3 TRBV4-2 TGTGCCAGCAGCCATGGGACAGGGGGGGACACCATATATTTT CASSHGTGGDTIYF
14 - - TRBJ1-1 TRBV6-6 TGTGCCAGCAGTTATGAGGCGTTTGCCTTTGAAGCTTTCTTT CASSYEAFAFEAFF
13 - - TRBJ1-2 TRBV7-2 TGTGCCAGCAGCTCGACCCTAAACTATGGCTACACCTTC CASSSTLNYGYTF
15 - TRBD1 TRBJ2-7 TRBV10-3 TGTGCCATCAGTGGGGCGGGACAGGGGAAGTACGAGCAGTACTTC CAISGAGQGKYEQYF
14 - - TRBJ2-7 TRBV18 TGTGCCAGCTCACCACGCCCTGGCGGCTACGAGCAGTACTTC CASSPRPGGYEQYF
12 - - TRBJ1-2 TRBV4-2 TGTGCCAGCAGCCAAGATGAGGACGGCTACACCTTC CASSQDEDGYTF
14 - TRBD1 TRBJ1-5 TRBV5-5 TGTGCCAGCAGCGGAACAGGGGGCAGTCAGCCCCAGCATTTT CASSGTGGSQPQHF
13 - - TRBJ1-1 TRBV29-1 TGCAGCCCGCTGAGGGTCCGGAACACTGAAGCTTTCTTT CSPLRVRNTEAFF
14 - - TRBJ1-1 TRBV1 TGCACCAGCAGCAGAGTACGGCCCAACGCTGAAGCTTTCTTT CTSSRVRPNAEAFF
14 - TRBD1 TRBJ1-4 TRBV5-1 TGCGCCAGCAGCACGGGACAGGGTAATGAAAAACTGTTTTTT CASSTGQGNEKLFF
16 - TRBD1 TRBJ1-1 TRBV10-3 TGTGCCATCAGTGCGGGACAGGGGCCCTCTCAACCTGAAGCTTTCTTT CAISAGQGPSQPEAFF
12 - - TRBJ1-5 TRBV29-1 TGCAGCGTTGCAGGGACTGGTCAGCCCCAGCATTTT CSVAGTGQPQHF
16 - - TRBJ2-1 TRBV4-2 TGTGCCAGCAGCCAAGAGGCCGTGGGGTCCTACAATGAGCAGTTCTTC CASSQEAVGSYNEQFF
11 few - TRBJ1-1 TRBV6-5 TGTGCCAGCAGTTACGACGGTGAAGCTTTCTTT CASSYDGEAFF
15 - - TRBJ1-1 TRBV6-6 TGTGCCAGCAGTTACACGGGAGGCGGGAGCACTGAAGCTTTCTTT CASSYTGGGSTEAFF
15 - - TRBJ2-1 TRBV9 TGTGCCAGCAGCGTAGAGGTGGGGACCTACAATGAGCAGTTCTTC CASSVEVGTYNEQFF
15 - - TRBJ2-6 TRBV27 TGTGCCAGCGGCCAACAGGGCAGTGGGGCCAACGTCCTGACTTTC CASGQQGSGANVLTF
10 few - TRBJ1-2 TRBV21-1 TGTGCCAGCGGGACCTATGGCTACACCTTC CASGTYGYTF
13 - - TRBJ2-7 TRBV2 TGTGCCAGCAGTCTCAGGGACGCCTACGAGCAGTACTTC CASSLRDAYEQYF
15 - - TRBJ1-6 TRBV5-1 TGCGCCAGCAGCTTGTCCGGGACCGGACGTTCACCCCTCCACTTT CASSLSGTGRSPLHF
15 - TRBD1 TRBJ1-6 TRBV19 TGTGCCAGTAGCACATGGGGACAGGGTGGATCACCCCTCCACTTT CASSTWGQGGSPLHF
14 - - TRBJ1-6 TRBV30 TGTGCCTGGGGGGAGAGGGGTTGGAATTCACCCCTCCACTTT CAWGERGWNSPLHF
15 - - TRBJ2-7 TRBV27 TGTGCCAGCAGTTCGGGACTCCTAGAGGGGAACGAGCAGTACTTC CASSSGLLEGNEQYF
16 - - TRBJ2-6 TRBV4-1 TGCGCCAGCAGCCAAAGTAGGGGGGGCGGGGCCAACGTCCTGACTTTC CASSQSRGGGANVLTF
14 - - TRBJ1-4 TRBV28 TGTGCCAGCACTTCACAAGGCGGCGGTGAAAAACTGTTTTTT CASTSQGGGEKLFF
14 - - TRBJ2-3 TRBV11-2 TGTGCCAGTACCCTGGGTTCGCTCACAGATACGCAGTATTTT CASTLGSLTDTQYF
15 - TRBD2 TRBJ2-5 TRBV29-1 TGCAGCGTTTCTAGCGGGAGTATGATGGGGGAGACCCAGTACTTC CSVSSGSMMGETQYF
13 - - TRBJ1-1 TRBV5-4 TGTGCCAGCAGCCGAAGGTTTGGGACCGAAGCTTTCTTT CASSRRFGTEAFF
13 - TRBD1 TRBJ1-1 TRBV19 TGTGCCAGTAGTATCGGGACAGACGCGTATGCTTTCTTT CASSIGTDAYAFF